Listed below are T cell receptor beta chains from one sample, sequenced in a study of blood T cell repertoires in COVID-19. Some clones are missing from TCRdb's copy, which holds only in-frame ones; the method was immunoSEQ multiplex PCR. The repertoire holds tens of thousands of clones, 80% to 85% seen once, with 25% to 30% in the top ten. Sequencing was carried out using peripheral blood. These receptors were collected from a human donor in a cohort sampled during active COVID-19. CDR3s include the opening cysteine and the closing phenylalanine or tryptophan. D genes are given only for firm matches. A row's size may be missing; if present it is once, few, many or a size class.

J gene: TRBJ2-2; clone size: NA; V gene: TRBV19; D gene: NA; CDR3 DNA: TGTGCCAGTAGTTCGCGGACCGGGGAGCTGTTTTTT; CDR3 protein: CASSSRTGELFF
J gene: TRBJ2-3; clone size: NA; V gene: TRBV4-3; D gene: TRBD1; CDR3 DNA: TGCGCCAGCAGCCAGACAGGGGAGGATACGCAGTATTTT; CDR3 protein: CASSQTGEDTQYF
J gene: TRBJ1-5; clone size: once; V gene: TRBV6-4; D gene: NA; CDR3 DNA: TGTGCCAGCAGTGACGGCAGTAGCAATCAGCCCCAGCATTTT; CDR3 protein: CASSDGSSNQPQHF
J gene: TRBJ2-5; clone size: NA; V gene: TRBV5-1; D gene: TRBD2; CDR3 DNA: TGCGCCAGCAGCTTGGTGCGCCCGGGGACTAGCGGGGGGCCGACGGGGGAGACCCAGTACTTC; CDR3 protein: CASSLVRPGTSGGPTGETQYF
J gene: TRBJ1-2; clone size: once; V gene: TRBV20-1; D gene: NA; CDR3 DNA: TGCAGTGCTCCAGGGGATAGTGGCTACACCTTC; CDR3 protein: CSAPGDSGYTF
J gene: TRBJ1-6; clone size: NA; V gene: TRBV4-3; D gene: NA; CDR3 DNA: TGCGCCAGCAGGGGGGGGGTCTCCTATAATTCACCCCTCCACTTT; CDR3 protein: CASRGGVSYNSPLHF
J gene: TRBJ2-2; clone size: NA; V gene: TRBV3-1/TRBV3-2; D gene: NA; CDR3 DNA: TGTGCCAGCAGCCAAGACAGTGACACCGGGGAGCTGTTTTTT; CDR3 protein: CASSQDSDTGELFF
J gene: TRBJ1-4; clone size: few; V gene: TRBV3-1/TRBV3-2; D gene: NA; CDR3 DNA: TGTGCCAGCAGCCAAGAGGGGGGGATAAGGACTAATGAAAAACTGTTTTTT; CDR3 protein: CASSQEGGIRTNEKLFF
J gene: TRBJ2-7; clone size: once; V gene: TRBV28; D gene: TRBD1; CDR3 DNA: TGTGCCAGTCACAGGGGGTTCCTCGCCTACGAGCAGTACTTC; CDR3 protein: CASHRGFLAYEQYF
J gene: TRBJ1-6; clone size: NA; V gene: TRBV6-5; D gene: TRBD1; CDR3 DNA: TGTGCCAGCAGTTACGCCGCTGGGACAGGGAATTCACCCCTCCACTTT; CDR3 protein: CASSYAAGTGNSPLHF